These 31 T cell receptor beta chains were sequenced from one sample in a study of T-cell reconstitution after alpha-beta-depleted transplantation in children (dated by TCRdb to 2016 to 2017). The library was built by means of PCR. Instrument used: Illumina HiSeq 2500. TCR libraries were prepared with molecular barcoding, using unique molecular identifiers to normalize TCRbeta repertoire quantification. In TCRdb, the public reads were trimmed at Q25 with fastp and aligned with MiXCR, with productive beta chains retained. For every CDR3 protein sequence, its rows merge into one entry that carries the most common genes and DNA. The sample yields 200,000 to 300,000 distinct CDR3 sequences; around 11% were counted once. Together, the top ten hold 2.6% of the sample. Here the sequenced sample was PBMCs from the stem cell graft donor, taken from the stem cell graft. Every receptor here comes from a human donor who donated a stem cell graft to a child with acute lymphoblastic leukemia.

In its sample, this clonotype was seen many times. This rearrangement joins TRBV5-1 to TRBJ2-1; TRBD2 agrees at 7 bases. Per the germline V gene, CDR1 is SGHRS and CDR2 is YFSETQ. This CDR3 comprises 12 residues. Trimming cost V 5 bases and J 12 bases; bases outside gene matches: 8. The DNA for the CDR3 is TGCGCCAGCAGATACGGGAGGACCGGGCAGTTCTTC. Translating it yields CASRYGRTGQFF.

This clonotype was seen at least ten times. The genes are TRBV28 and TRBJ2-5; TRBD2 matches 13 bases. The CDR3 is made up of 17 amino acids. Germline V gene sequence: CDR1 MDHEN, CDR2 SYDVKM. Trimming at V came to 7 bases and at J to 2 bases, leaving 10 bases not matched to a gene. DNA for the CDR3: TGTGCCAGCACCGAAGGACTAGCGGGAGCGGGGCAAGAGACCCAGTACTTC. Translated: CASTEGLAGAGQETQYF.

This clonotype came up many times. The CDR3 reads CASSFTGRGNQPQHF. CDR3 nucleotides: TGCGCCAGCAGCTTCACCGGCAGAGGCAATCAGCCCCAGCATTTT. V is TRBV5-1 and J is TRBJ1-5; D call uncertain. Germline values: CDR1 SGHRS, CDR2 YFSETQ. This CDR3 contains 15 residues. The germline V and J ends were trimmed by 2 bases and 2 bases, with 11 bases remaining between them.

The sample holds many counts of this clonotype. This sequence joins TRBV20-1 and TRBJ2-1; no clear D. Trimming cost V 2 bases and J 8 bases, with 7 bases left between them. The length of the CDR3 is 11 residues. Germline loops: CDR1 DFQATT, CDR2 SNEGSKA (reference sequence). CDR3 in amino acids: CSARSVDEQFF. The CDR3 DNA follows: TGCAGTGCTAGAAGTGTGGATGAGCAGTTCTTC.

This clonotype appeared a few times. The V call is TRBV15, the J call TRBJ1-5; the D is unclear. This CDR3 region has 13 residues. The germline CDR1 and CDR2 sequences are LNHNV and YYDKDF (reference sequence). The germline V and J ends were trimmed by 4 bases and 0 bases, with 4 bases remaining between them. CDR3 sequence reads: CATSITSNQPQHF. The DNA of the CDR3 is TGTGCCACCAGCATAACTAGCAATCAGCCCCAGCATTTT.

This clonotype was detected only once. V usage is TRBV19 and J usage is TRBJ1-5; TRBD1 matches 8 bases. Germline trimming cut 6 bases from V and 2 bases from J; bases unmatched to any gene: 3. This CDR3 spans 14 amino acids. Germline V gives CDR1 LNHDA, CDR2 SQIVND (reference sequence). In nucleotides, the CDR3 is TGTGCCAGTAGAGGACAGGGCGGCAATCAGCCCCAGCATTTT. Its protein is CASRGQGGNQPQHF. The complete variable domain, with remaining parts taken from reference TRBV19 and TRBJ1-5, reads DGGITQSPKYLFRKEGQNVTLSCEQNLNHDAMYWYRQDPGQGLRLIYYSQIVNDFQKGDIAEGYSVSREKKESFPLTVTSAQKNPTAFYLCASRGQGGNQPQHFGDGTRLSIL.

This clonotype was picked up many times. The CDR3 bases are TGTGCCAGCAGCTTAGAAGGGACCCGACTAGCGGGGTACCAAGAGACCCAGTACTTC. It yields the protein CASSLEGTRLAGYQETQYF. The chain is built from TRBV7-9 and TRBJ2-5; TRBD2 matches at 11 bases. This CDR3 region has 19 residues. The J segment lost 0 bases and the V segment lost 1 base, leaving 10 bases of the junction unmatched. Germline V lookup: CDR1 SEHNR, CDR2 FQNEAQ (reference sequence).

Ten or more counts support this clonotype. The chain joins TRBV28 to TRBJ2-3; D call uncertain. Trimming stripped 7 bases from V and 4 bases from J, with 9 bases between. The germline CDR1 and CDR2 sequences are MDHEN and SYDVKM. The CDR3 is 12 residues long. CDR3 DNA sequence: TGTGCCAGCAATATACCCCCAGATACGCAGTATTTT. Translating gives CASNIPPDTQYF.

Many counts were recorded for this clonotype. The chain links TRBV6-5 to TRBJ1-5; D gene unclear. Germline-derived CDR1 and CDR2 are MNHEY and SVGAGI. V was cut by 2 bases and J by 5 bases, with 7 bases left in between. The length of the CDR3 is 13 residues. The CDR3: CASSYGLYQPQHF. In nucleotides, the CDR3 is TGTGCCAGCAGTTACGGACTCTATCAGCCCCAGCATTTT.

The rearrangement joins TRBV5-6 to TRBJ2-1, with D tentatively TRBD1 or TRBD2 (5 bases each). V was cut by 0 bases and J by 11 bases, with 12 bases left in between. The CDR3 has 13 amino acids. Per the germline V gene, CDR1 is SGHDT and CDR2 is YYEEEE. This CDR3 reads CASSLVGAMQQFF. The CDR3, as DNA: TGTGCCAGCAGCTTGGTCGGGGCCATGCAGCAGTTCTTC.

This clonotype occurred many times. This chain uses TRBV29-1 with TRBJ2-7; D tentatively reads TRBD1 or TRBD2 (5 bases each). V was cut by 5 bases and J by 4 bases, with 15 bases left in between. There are 13 residues in the CDR3. CDR1 and CDR2 (germline): SQVTM, ANQGSEA. The CDR3 DNA reads as TGCAGCGTTTACACCGGGACGGAATACGAGCAGTACTTC. This gives the protein CSVYTGTEYEQYF.

This clonotype showed up just a few times. V and J are TRBV29-1 and TRBJ2-1; 15 bases fit TRBD2. The CDR3 contains 16 residues. Looked up from germline, CDR1 is SQVTM and CDR2 is ANQGSEA. Germline trimming cut 3 bases from V and 6 bases from J; bases unmatched to any gene: 6. The CDR3 DNA reads as TGCAGCGTTGATGGACTAGCGGGGGGGCCTGTCAATGAGCAGTTCTTC. This codes for CSVDGLAGGPVNEQFF.

The sample holds a few counts of this clonotype. The chain recombines TRBV20-1 with TRBJ1-5; 10 nucleotides match TRBD1. Germline-derived CDR1 and CDR2 are DFQATT and SNEGSKA (reference sequence). After removal of 2 bases from V and 7 bases from J, the junction contained 8 bases not matched to a gene. The CDR3 totals 15 residues. CDR3 sequence: CSARPRDRGWQPQHF. CDR3 sequence (DNA): TGCAGTGCTAGACCCCGGGACAGGGGATGGCAGCCCCAGCATTTT.

This clonotype has ten or more counts. V usage is TRBV30 and J usage is TRBJ2-5, with 11 bases fitting TRBD2. J gave up 6 bases and V 3 bases, and 3 bases lay outside the gene matches. Germline-derived CDR1 and CDR2 are GTSNPN and SVGIG (reference sequence). CDR3 size: 13 residues. In DNA form, the CDR3 reads TGTGCCTGGAGGACTAGCGGGATTAAGACCCAGTACTTC. This translates into CAWRTSGIKTQYF.

The chain is built from TRBV5-1 and TRBJ2-1; no clear D gene. This CDR3 is 14 amino acids long. The V end lost 5 bases, the J end lost 8 bases, and 17 bases lay between the germline ends. CDR1 and CDR2 from the germline V gene are SGHRS and YFSETQ. CDR3 DNA sequence: TGCGCCAGCAGATTTGGGCCTAACGTGGATGAGCAGTTCTTC. Residues: CASRFGPNVDEQFF.

This clonotype was observed a handful of times. The genes are TRBV4-2 and TRBJ2-3; 11 bases are a match to TRBD2. V shed 2 bases and J 0 bases; nucleotides not matched to a gene: 10. Germline V CDR1 and CDR2: LGHNA, YNFKEQ. This CDR3 is 19 amino acids long. CDR3 DNA sequence: TGTGCCAGCAGCCAACGGGGACTAGCGGTAACGGGTAGCACAGATACGCAGTATTTT. Its translation is CASSQRGLAVTGSTDTQYF.

The rearrangement joins TRBV12-3 or TRBV12-4 to TRBJ2-5; D is perhaps TRBD2 (6 bases). The CDR3 is made up of 14 amino acids. V was cut by 2 bases and J by 5 bases, with 12 bases left in between. The CDR3 sequence is CASSLPPRGETQYF. The CDR3, as DNA: TGTGCCAGCAGTTTACCCCCTCGGGGGGAGACCCAGTACTTC.

Many counts were recorded for this clonotype. This chain joins TRBV6-1 and TRBJ1-5; no reliable D call. The CDR3 runs 12 residues. Between the trimmed V and J ends, which lost 7 bases and 4 bases, there was a span of 8 bases. In germline, CDR1 is MNHNS, CDR2 SASEGT. CDR3 sequence reads: CASNHRNQPQHF. CDR3 in DNA: TGTGCCAGCAATCACCGAAATCAGCCCCAGCATTTT.

This clonotype was picked up many times. The chain uses TRBV6-5 and TRBJ2-1; D perhaps matches TRBD1 (6 bases). V was trimmed by 8 bases and J by 4 bases, leaving 18 bases between them. The CDR3 is 15 amino acids. Germline values: CDR1 MNHEY, CDR2 SVGAGI. This CDR3 is CASRNQGTLYNEQFF. Written as DNA, the CDR3 is TGTGCCAGCCGGAATCAGGGGACCCTTTACAATGAGCAGTTCTTC.

Ten or more counts support this clonotype. The chain combines TRBV5-1 with TRBJ2-3, with 14 bases matching TRBD2. V shed 3 bases and J 3 bases; nucleotides not matched to a gene: 3. The CDR3 extends over 16 amino acids. The V gene's germline CDR1 is SGHRS and CDR2 YFSETQ. The CDR3 spells CASSSGTSGGTDTQYF. The CDR3 coding sequence is TGCGCCAGCAGCTCGGGGACTAGCGGGGGAACAGATACGCAGTATTTT.

This clonotype was detected only a few times. The J gene is TRBJ1-2, the V gene TRBV10-3; the match to TRBD1 covers 7 bases. Germline CDR1 is ENHRY and CDR2 is SYGVKD. The V gene end was trimmed by 5 bases and the J gene end by 1 base; junction bases not matched to a gene: 13. CDR3 length: 17 amino acids. The CDR3 nucleotides are TGTGCCATCAGTCTATCTACGGGACAGCGGATTAACTATGGCTACACCTTC. Its protein is CAISLSTGQRINYGYTF.

This clonotype was picked up many times. The rearrangement links TRBV10-3 to TRBJ2-7; 12 bases align to TRBD2. Per the germline V gene, CDR1 is ENHRY and CDR2 is SYGVKD. V was pared by 2 bases and J by 2 bases, with 4 bases of the junction left unmatched. This CDR3 comprises 16 residues. The CDR3 sequence is CAISELAGGPTYEQYF. CDR3 DNA sequence: TGTGCCATCAGTGAGCTAGCGGGAGGGCCTACCTACGAGCAGTACTTC.

The sample holds many counts of this clonotype. V is TRBV28 and J is TRBJ2-3; 10 bases match TRBD1. Trimming removed 5 bases from V and 2 bases from J; junction bases left unmatched: 4. CDR3 size: 15 residues. Germline CDR1 reads MDHEN; CDR2 reads SYDVKM. This CDR3 is CASSDRGLITDTQYF. The CDR3 bases are TGTGCCAGCAGTGACAGGGGGCTAATCACAGATACGCAGTATTTT.

This sequence joins TRBV20-1 and TRBJ2-1; TRBD2 agrees at 9 bases. In germline, CDR1 is DFQATT, CDR2 SNEGSKA (reference sequence). The CDR3 has 14 amino acids. The V gene end was trimmed by 3 bases and the J gene end by 9 bases; junction bases not matched to a gene: 9. The CDR3 coding sequence is TGCAGTGCTAGGGGGGCGGGAGGGCTTGGTGAGCAGTTCTTC. Protein: CSARGAGGLGEQFF.

This clonotype was seen at least ten times. The chain has TRBV5-1 and TRBJ1-1; a weak D match, TRBD1 (6 bases). Germline lookup yields CDR1 SGHRS and CDR2 YFSETQ. The CDR3 sequence is 15 residues long. V was trimmed by 4 bases and J by 3 bases, leaving 16 bases between them. The DNA of the CDR3 is TGCGCCAGCAGCGCCGATCAGGGGCGCTACACTGAAGCTTTCTTT. It specifies CASSADQGRYTEAFF.

This clonotype was seen repeatedly, ten times or more. V gene TRBV6-1 combines with J gene TRBJ1-4; D remains ambiguous. Trimming left V 10 bases short and J 1 base short, with 10 bases between. The germline CDR1 and CDR2 sequences are MNHNS and SASEGT. The CDR3 has 13 amino acids. The CDR3 DNA reads as TGTGCCACCCGTGGGAGAACTAATGAAAAACTGTTTTTT. This sequence encodes CATRGRTNEKLFF.

This clonotype was seen many times. V is TRBV7-9 and J is TRBJ2-1, with 12 bases lining up with TRBD2. The CDR3 has 15 amino acids. V was clipped by 5 bases and J by 10 bases; unmatched bases: 9. CDR1 is SEHNR, CDR2 FQNEAQ, per germline (reference sequence). CDR3 region: CASSVLAGGYEEQFF. The CDR3 bases are TGTGCCAGCAGCGTTCTAGCGGGAGGGTATGAGGAGCAGTTCTTC.

This clonotype was recorded at least ten times. The CDR3 protein is CASSLTPAKVSYNSPLHF. The CDR3, as DNA: TGTGCCAGCAGTTTAACCCCTGCGAAAGTGTCCTATAATTCACCCCTCCACTTT. The J gene is TRBJ1-6, the V gene TRBV27; no clear D gene. The CDR3 spans 18 residues. Deletions cut 2 bases from V and 1 base from J, with 15 bases between. Per germline, CDR1 MNHEY and CDR2 SMNVEV (reference sequence).

This clonotype has at least ten counts. The CDR3 bases are TGTGCCAGCAGCCCACCACAGGGGGGATGGGAAAAACTGTTTTTT. It specifies CASSPPQGGWEKLFF. J is TRBJ1-4 and V is TRBV9, with TRBD1 identical over 8 bases. Germline CDR1 and CDR2: SGDLS and YYNGEE. The CDR3 sequence is 15 residues long. The junction had 10 bases not matched to a gene; V was cut back by 4 bases and J by 8 bases.

This clonotype was detected only once. This chain links TRBV5-5 with TRBJ2-3; 8 bases line up with TRBD2. Germline V gene lookup returns CDR1 SGHKS and CDR2 YYEKEE (reference sequence). V lost 2 bases to trimming and J lost 2 bases; unmatched junction nucleotides: 7. The CDR3 has 16 amino acids. The CDR3, as DNA: TGTGCCAGCAGCTTCGTCTTGGGACTAGTCACAGATACGCAGTATTTT. Its translation is CASSFVLGLVTDTQYF.

In its sample, this clonotype was seen many times. This chain links TRBV4-3 with TRBJ1-2, with D possibly matching TRBD1 (5 bases). The length of the CDR3 is 15 residues. Trimming pared 0 bases from V and 4 bases from J, leaving 12 bases between. Germline V gene sequence: CDR1 LGHNA, CDR2 YSLEER. CDR3 DNA: TGCGCCAGCAGCCAAGATACCAGGGACGCCTATGGCTACACCTTC. Translation: CASSQDTRDAYGYTF.